Each of the 30 T cell receptor beta chains below was sequenced from the same sample in a study of graft-versus-host responses after intestinal transplantation. No cognate antigen is known for these TCRs. Generated by immunoSEQ multiplex PCR, the TCRdb table keeps only in-frame clones and is missing some. The repertoire holds around 90,000 clones, with about 93% as singletons. The starting material was unstimulated CD8+ T cells sorted from spleen or lymph node cells, obtained before transplant. These receptors came from a human donor who was the organ donor for an intestinal transplant.

The CDR3 DNA sequence: TGTGCCTGGAGTGTGGAGGGGCAGGGATACACCTTC. This sequence encodes CAWSVEGQGYTF. This rearrangement joins TRBV30 to TRBJ1-2, with a possible D match to TRBD1 (5 bases). In germline, CDR1 is GTSNPN, CDR2 SVGIG (reference sequence). The V end was cut by 0 bases, the J end by 11 bases, with 13 bases between. The CDR3 totals 12 residues.

This chain links TRBV7-8 with TRBJ2-5; D possibly corresponds to TRBD1 (6 bases). CDR3 length equals 13 residues. V was cut by 4 bases and J by 9 bases, with 15 bases left in between. CDR1 is SGHVS and CDR2 is FQNEAQ in the germline V gene. The CDR3: CASSSRGVGAQYF. In DNA form, the CDR3 reads TGTGCCAGCAGCTCCAGGGGAGTAGGGGCCCAGTACTTC. Combining the CDR3 with reference TRBV7-8 and TRBJ2-5 gives the whole variable domain GAGVSQSPRYKVAKRGQDVALRCDPISGHVSLFWYQQALGQGPEFLTYFQNEAQLDKSGLPSDRFFAERPEGSVSTLKIQRTQQEDSAVYLCASSSRGVGAQYFGPGTRLLVL.

In this sample, this clone turned up once. The chain has TRBV13 and TRBJ2-3; 8 bases are a match to TRBD2. Germline CDR1 and CDR2: PRHDT and FYEKMQ (reference sequence). This CDR3 region has 16 residues. The junction had 13 bases not matched to a gene; V was cut back by 5 bases and J by 6 bases. CDR3 sequence (DNA): TGTGCCAGCAGCGCCCGACTAGCGCACCCGAAGGATACGCAGTATTTT. Amino acids: CASSARLAHPKDTQYF. The full variable domain, its missing parts supplied by reference TRBV13 and TRBJ2-3, is AAGVIQSPRHLIKEKRETATLKCYPIPRHDTVYWYQQGPGQDPQFLISFYEKMQSDKGSIPDRFSAQQFSDYHSELNMSSLELGDSALYFCASSARLAHPKDTQYFGPGTRLTVL.

The genes are TRBV5-1 and TRBJ2-5, with 8 nucleotides matching TRBD2. Germline values: CDR1 SGHRS, CDR2 YFSETQ. The CDR3 sequence is 15 residues long. V shed 4 bases, J shed 11 bases, and the junction held 16 bases outside the gene matches. The CDR3 region has the DNA TGCGCCAGCAGCATCCCGGGACTAGGTGTCGGAGAGCAGTACTTC. Its protein product is CASSIPGLGVGEQYF.

The chain employs TRBV29-1 and TRBJ2-1, with TRBD1 matching 10 bases. With 4 bases clipped from V and 7 bases from J, the junction kept 10 bases outside the gene matches. Germline loops: CDR1 SQVTM, CDR2 ANQGSEA. The CDR3 runs 15 residues. This CDR3 reads CSVATPGQGSNEQFF. DNA of the CDR3: TGCAGCGTTGCTACTCCGGGACAGGGGAGTAATGAGCAGTTCTTC.

The chain employs TRBV5-1 and TRBJ1-2; D is undetermined. This CDR3 contains 14 residues. Trimming stripped 4 bases from V and 4 bases from J, with 14 bases between. Germline-derived CDR1 and CDR2 are SGHRS and YFSETQ. The CDR3 nucleotides are TGCGCCAGCAGCGTAGAGAGAGAGGGCTATGGCTACACCTTC. Translation gives CASSVEREGYGYTF. Variable domain in full (rest from reference TRBV5-1 and TRBJ1-2): KAGVTQTPRYLIKTRGQQVTLSCSPISGHRSVSWYQQTPGQGLQFLFEYFSETQRNKGNFPGRFSGRQFSNSRSEMNVSTLELGDSALYLCASSVEREGYGYTFGSGTRLTVV.

The V and J genes are TRBV7-2 and TRBJ2-5; D may be TRBD2 (5 bases). Germline CDR1 and CDR2: SGHTA and FQGNSA. V gave up 3 bases and J gave up 5 bases, with 13 bases separating them. The CDR3 loop spans 14 amino acids. The CDR3 nucleotides read TGTGCCAGCAGCTTGACGAGGGAGAGGGAGACCCAGTACTTC. Protein: CASSLTRERETQYF.

V is TRBV4-3 and J is TRBJ2-1; TRBD2 agrees at 16 bases. Per germline, CDR1 LGHNA and CDR2 YSLEER. Trimming removed 5 bases from V and 8 bases from J; junction bases left unmatched: 18. This CDR3 contains 20 residues. DNA for the CDR3: TGCGCCAGCAGCGAGGGGATAGCCGGGACTAGCGGGAGGGCCAGGGATGAGCAGTTCTTC. Its translation: CASSEGIAGTSGRARDEQFF.

The chain employs TRBV7-6 and TRBJ2-5; a possible D gene is TRBD1 (6 bases). Deletions cut 3 bases from V and 1 base from J, with 12 bases between. Germline V gene data show CDR1 as SGHVS and CDR2 as FNYEAQ. The CDR3 extends over 15 amino acids. CDR3 protein: CASSFAVDSQETQYF. CDR3 DNA sequence: TGTGCCAGCAGCTTCGCGGTGGACAGCCAAGAGACCCAGTACTTC.

The J gene is TRBJ2-3, the V gene TRBV13, with 8 bases aligning to TRBD1. The CDR3 covers 15 residues. After removal of 4 bases from V and 1 base from J, the junction contained 4 bases not matched to a gene. The germline V gene encodes CDR1 PRHDT and CDR2 FYEKMQ (reference sequence). CDR3: CASSWTGFGTDTQYF. The CDR3 DNA reads as TGTGCCAGCAGCTGGACAGGGTTCGGCACAGATACGCAGTATTTT.

CDR3 residues: CASSLAAGQPQHF. The DNA of the CDR3 is TGCGCCAGCAGCTTGGCGGCGGGTCAGCCCCAGCATTTT. V usage is TRBV5-1 and J usage is TRBJ1-5, with unresolved D. V gave up 0 bases and J gave up 6 bases, with 7 bases separating them. CDR1 and CDR2 from the germline V gene are SGHRS and YFSETQ. CDR3 length: 13 residues.

This clone appeared a single time. J is TRBJ1-2 and V is TRBV18; unclear D gene. V lost 1 base and J 6 bases, leaving 9 bases between the germline ends. This CDR3 is 13 amino acids long. Germline lookup yields CDR1 KGHSH and CDR2 LQKENI. The CDR3 sequence: CASSPRRVDGYTF. CDR3 nucleotides: TGTGCCAGCTCACCACGGAGGGTAGATGGCTACACCTTC.

Here the CDR3 reads CASSIGMNTEAFF. Here the CDR3 DNA reads TGTGCCAGTAGTATCGGTATGAACACTGAAGCTTTCTTT. The chain combines TRBV19 with TRBJ1-1; D not certain. The CDR3 has 13 amino acids. From germline, CDR1 is LNHDA and CDR2 SQIVND (reference sequence). Trimming shortened V by 3 bases and J by 0 bases, and 5 bases separated the two germline ends.

The chain couples TRBV2 to TRBJ2-1, with D possibly being TRBD1 (6 bases). CDR3 length: 14 residues. Trimming pared 4 bases from V and 1 base from J, leaving 8 bases between. Per germline, CDR1 SNHLY and CDR2 FYNNEI. The CDR3 DNA follows: TGTGCCAGCAGTGTAGGGACATCCTACAATGAGCAGTTCTTC. This translates into CASSVGTSYNEQFF.

The rearrangement joins TRBV4-1 to TRBJ2-3, with 9 bases aligning to TRBD1. The germline gives CDR1 MGHRA, CDR2 YSYEKL. The CDR3 loop spans 16 amino acids. Trimming removed 2 bases from V and 2 bases from J; junction bases left unmatched: 5. As DNA, the CDR3 is TGCGCCAGCAGCCAACGACAGGGGGGGACCACAGATACGCAGTATTTT. It encodes CASSQRQGGTTDTQYF.

J is TRBJ1-4 and V is TRBV9; tentatively, D is TRBD1 (6 bases). From germline, CDR1 is SGDLS and CDR2 YYNGEE. V was cut by 0 bases and J by 8 bases, with 11 bases left in between. The CDR3 consists of 14 residues. The CDR3 bases are TGTGCCAGCAGCGTAGGAGGGGGGGACGAAAAACTGTTTTTT. This translates into CASSVGGGDEKLFF.

There are a few counts of this clone. The chain carries TRBV29-1 and TRBJ1-3, with no clear D. Between the trimmed V and J ends, which lost 4 bases and 7 bases, there was a span of 11 bases. The CDR3 totals 12 residues. Per germline, CDR1 SQVTM and CDR2 ANQGSEA. The CDR3 nucleotides are TGCAGCGTTGTTGACCTCGGGAACACCATATATTTT. It encodes CSVVDLGNTIYF.

The chain recombines TRBV19 with TRBJ2-7; D is unclear. The CDR3 totals 12 residues. The germline gives CDR1 LNHDA, CDR2 SQIVND (reference sequence). V lost 5 bases to trimming and J lost 3 bases, with 8 bases between them. The CDR3 region has the DNA TGTGCCAGTAGTGGTACGGTCTACGAGCAGTACTTC. Translated, it gives CASSGTVYEQYF.

CDR3 loop: CASRQTSIGELFF. The CDR3 DNA reads TGTGCCAGCAGACAGACTAGCATCGGGGAGCTGTTTTTT. V is TRBV28 and J is TRBJ2-2; 7 bases are shared with TRBD2. The germline gives CDR1 MDHEN, CDR2 SYDVKM. The CDR3 consists of 13 residues. V lost 6 bases to trimming and J lost 7 bases; unmatched junction nucleotides: 5.

The count of this clone is one. The gene calls are TRBV19 and TRBJ1-4; D is possibly TRBD1 (5 bases). Between the trimmed V and J ends, which lost 6 bases and 3 bases, there was a span of 11 bases. Germline V lookup: CDR1 LNHDA, CDR2 SQIVND (reference sequence). This CDR3 spans 14 amino acids. The DNA for the CDR3 is TGTGCCAGTAGCTGGGGGGAGGCTAATGAAAAACTGTTTTTT. This translates into CASSWGEANEKLFF.

This sequence joins TRBV7-9 and TRBJ2-7; 7 nucleotides agree with TRBD2. The CDR3 totals 15 residues. Germline V gives CDR1 SEHNR, CDR2 FQNEAQ (reference sequence). Trimming took 1 base from V and 0 from J; bases not matched to a gene: 3. In DNA, the CDR3 is TGTGCCAGCAGCTTAGTCCGGGACTACTCCTACGAGCAGTACTTC. Translated, it gives CASSLVRDYSYEQYF.

The chain has TRBV10-1 and TRBJ1-1, with D unclear. Between the trimmed V and J ends, which lost 7 bases and 0 bases, there was a span of 12 bases. Germline-derived CDR1 and CDR2 are WNHNN and SYGVQD (reference sequence). The length of the CDR3 is 14 residues. The CDR3 DNA reads as TGCGCCAGCACCTACCCCCTCATGAACACTGAAGCTTTCTTT. Its translation: CASTYPLMNTEAFF.

The rearrangement links TRBV6-1 to TRBJ2-6, with D possibly being TRBD1 (5 bases). V was shortened by 8 bases and J by 3 bases, with 8 bases between the two germline ends. The germline V gene has CDR1 MNHNS and CDR2 SASEGT. CDR3 length: 13 amino acids. The CDR3 sequence is CASGQGGANVLTF. The CDR3, as DNA: TGTGCCAGCGGTCAGGGTGGGGCCAACGTCCTGACTTTC.

J is TRBJ1-6 and V is TRBV5-3; possibly TRBD1 for D (5 bases). TRBV5-3 is designated an ORF whose function remains uncertain. Deletions cut 0 bases from V and 14 bases from J, with 9 bases between. This CDR3 has 12 amino acids. Here the CDR3 DNA reads TGTGCCAGAAGCTTGGGCCCGGGGGCCCTCCACTTT. Its translation is CARSLGPGALHF.

Only a few counts were recorded for this clone. The chain combines TRBV30 with TRBJ1-3; D is undetermined. The germline CDR1 and CDR2 sequences are GTSNPN and SVGIG (reference sequence). This CDR3 is 12 amino acids long. V lost 0 bases to trimming and J lost 3 bases, with 3 bases between them. This chain's CDR3 is CAWSVHGNTIYF. CDR3 sequence (DNA): TGTGCCTGGAGTGTACATGGAAACACCATATATTTT.

The chain employs TRBV19 and TRBJ2-7; 9 bases are shared with TRBD1. The V segment lost 6 bases and the J segment 1 base; nucleotides outside the gene matches: 10. CDR3 length: 16 amino acids. Looked up from germline, CDR1 is LNHDA and CDR2 is SQIVND (reference sequence). Here the CDR3 DNA reads TGTGCCAGTAGCCTGTCACAGGGGGCGCAATCCTACGAGCAGTACTTC. This codes for CASSLSQGAQSYEQYF.

There are a few counts of this clone. The chain couples TRBV10-3 to TRBJ2-7, with 9 nucleotides matching TRBD1. The germline gives CDR1 ENHRY, CDR2 SYGVKD. Trimming removed 6 bases from V and 4 bases from J; junction bases left unmatched: 4. This CDR3 has 13 amino acids. Written as DNA, the CDR3 is TGTGCCATCAGGGGACAGGGACTTTACGAGCAGTACTTC. It encodes CAIRGQGLYEQYF.

This clone was detected only once. Other nucleotide sequences in the sample specify the same CDR3. This chain joins TRBV19 and TRBJ1-3; D unclear. Germline CDR1 reads LNHDA; CDR2 reads SQIVND (reference sequence). This CDR3 has 12 residues. V lost 5 bases, J lost 2 bases, and 4 bases lay in between. The CDR3 region has the DNA TGTGCCAGTAGTGAGGCTGGAAACACCATATATTTT. Translated: CASSEAGNTIYF.

The CDR3 DNA follows: TGTGCCACCAGCAGCCCGATAATGACAGGGGAAAACGGCATCCCCTACGAGCAGTACTTC. As protein: CATSSPIMTGENGIPYEQYF. This rearrangement joins TRBV15 to TRBJ2-7; 8 bases fit TRBD1. The V and J ends lost 3 bases and 2 bases, in that order; junction bases with no gene match: 21. The CDR3 sequence is 20 residues long. In germline, CDR1 is LNHNV, CDR2 YYDKDF (reference sequence).

The rearrangement joins TRBV27 to TRBJ1-2, with TRBD1 identical over 7 bases. With 3 bases clipped from V and 4 bases from J, the junction kept 8 bases outside the gene matches. CDR3 length: 15 residues. CDR1 is MNHEY and CDR2 is SMNVEV in the germline V gene (reference sequence). CDR3 nucleotides: TGTGCCAGCAGTTTTACGCAGGGGGTATTCTATGGCTACACCTTC. This codes for CASSFTQGVFYGYTF.